A selection of T cell receptor beta chains follows, all from one sample in a study of PD-1 blockade in classical Hodgkin lymphoma. The repertoire was sequenced with immunoSEQ multiplex PCR; TCRdb's copy has only in-frame clones and lacks some. The table has more than 90,000 clones, about 89% seen once; the top ten hold under 8.5%. The specimen comprised peripheral blood mononuclear cells (PBMCs), sampled before the second cycle of nivolumab. The receptor set was obtained from a human donor with classical Hodgkin lymphoma. Each CDR3 is given with its conserved first and last residue. A D gene is named only where the DNA matches it firmly. Rows give clone size only sometimes, using once, few, many, or a class for an expanded clone.

>.|TRBJ2-7|TRBD1|TRBV29-1
TGCAGCGTTTTGACAGGGGGCTCCTACGAGCAGTACTTC
CSVLTGGSYEQYF
>.|TRBJ2-7|.|TRBV19
TGTGCCAGTAGTCCACCCGGGACAAGAACCTACGAGCAGTACTTC
CASSPPGTRTYEQYF
>.|TRBJ2-3|.|TRBV6-6
TGTGCCAGCAGTTGGCGGGGAGCGAGGCCAGATACGCAGTATTTT
CASSWRGARPDTQYF
>.|TRBJ1-6|.|TRBV5-1
TGCGCCAGCAGCTTGGGACAAATCCTACCGAATAATTCACCCCTCCACTTT
CASSLGQILPNNSPLHF
>.|TRBJ2-7|TRBD2|TRBV4-3
TGCGCCAGCAGCCCGCTAGCGGGGGCCTCCTACGAGCAGTACTTC
CASSPLAGASYEQYF
>.|TRBJ2-3|TRBD2|TRBV5-6
TGTGCCAGCAGCTTGCTAGCTAGCGGGGGATACTTCACAGATACGCAGTATTTT
CASSLLASGGYFTDTQYF
>once|TRBJ1-1|TRBD1|TRBV7-9
TGTGCCAGCAGCTTAGACGGGACAGGGGCGAACACTGAAGCTTTCTTT
CASSLDGTGANTEAFF
>.|TRBJ2-1|TRBD2|TRBV29-1
TGCAGCGTTGGTTCTAGCGGGGTTTTCCTTTCCTACAATGAGCAGTTCTTC
CSVGSSGVFLSYNEQFF
>.|TRBJ1-2|TRBD1|TRBV27
TGTGCCAGCAGCTCAGGGGGCATGAGTCTAGGCTATGGCTACACCTTC
CASSSGGMSLGYGYTF
>.|TRBJ1-2|.|TRBV6-6
TGTGCCAGCAGTTACCGCGCAGCTGGCTACACCTTC
CASSYRAAGYTF
>.|TRBJ2-1|TRBD1|TRBV7-2
TGTGCCAGCAGCTTAGCCAGGGGACAGGACAGGGGTTTCTTC
CASSLARGQDRGFF
>once|TRBJ1-5|.|TRBV19
TGTGCCAGTAGCCAGGGTGGCGGAATCAATCAGCCCCAGCATTTT
CASSQGGGINQPQHF
>.|TRBJ1-3|.|TRBV6-1
TGTGCCAGCAGTGAAGACGGCCTATACTCTGGAAACACCATATATTTT
CASSEDGLYSGNTIYF